Below are 29 T cell receptor beta chains sequenced from a single sample in a study of identical twins (dated by TCRdb to about 2016). The library came from 5' RACE. TCRdb lists the instrument as Illumina HiSeq 2000. TCRdb reanalyzed the raw reads on its own, using fastp at Q25 for trimming and MiXCR for clone calling, and kept in-frame beta chains. Rows are combined by CDR3 protein, so each entry shows the most common genes and DNA. Recorded for this sample are 270,000 or so distinct CDR3 sequences; around 8.8% of them occurred a single time. Approximately 3% of the sample goes to the ten largest clones. Another study also made use of these data, one on yellow fever vaccine responses in identical twins.

Sequencing was carried out using CD8+ T cells sorted from blood. The receptor set was obtained from a woman between 18 and 30 years old in good health.

This clonotype was detected ten times or more. CDR3 bases: TGTGCCACCAGCCACAGGCTCGGAGTTGTAAATGAGCAGTTCTTC. This encodes CATSHRLGVVNEQFF. The J gene is TRBJ2-1, the V gene TRBV15; a weak D match, TRBD1 (5 bases). CDR1 is LNHNV and CDR2 is YYDKDF in the germline V gene (reference sequence). This CDR3 has 15 residues. V was pared by 5 bases and J by 7 bases, with 18 bases between.

This clonotype turned up a few times. The chain is built from TRBV4-1 and TRBJ1-5; D unresolved. V was shortened by 1 base and J by 5 bases, with 9 bases between the two germline ends. The germline CDR1 and CDR2 sequences are MGHRA and YSYEKL. The CDR3 is 14 amino acids. The CDR3 nucleotides read TGCGCCAGCAGCCAAGGGCCAAGGGATCAGCCCCAGCATTTT. Translation gives CASSQGPRDQPQHF.

This clonotype was detected a few times. V and J are TRBV4-3 and TRBJ2-1; D gene ambiguous. CDR3 length: 15 amino acids. Germline lookup yields CDR1 LGHNA and CDR2 YSLEER. The V end was cut by 1 base, the J end by 5 bases, with 12 bases between. As DNA, the CDR3 is TGCGCCAGCAGCCAAGGTTCGACCTGGGACAATGAGCAGTTCTTC. This encodes CASSQGSTWDNEQFF.

The genes are TRBV4-1 and TRBJ2-3; D possibly corresponds to TRBD1 (5 bases). Looked up from germline, CDR1 is MGHRA and CDR2 is YSYEKL. Between the trimmed V and J ends, which lost 0 bases and 4 bases, there was a span of 11 bases. This CDR3 is built from 15 residues. The CDR3 DNA follows: TGCGCCAGCAGCCAAGAATTCCAGGGTGCAGATACGCAGTATTTT. Translating it yields CASSQEFQGADTQYF.

This clonotype has at least ten counts. The rearrangement links TRBV6-2 or TRBV6-3 to TRBJ2-3, with 7 bases lining up with TRBD2. Germline CDR1 reads MNHEY; CDR2 reads SVGEGT. J gave up 0 bases and V 5 bases, and 8 bases lay outside the gene matches. CDR3 size: 16 residues. In nucleotides, the CDR3 is TGTGCCAGCAGTCTCACGGCGGGGGATAGCACAGATACGCAGTATTTT. It codes for CASSLTAGDSTDTQYF.

This clonotype has more than one count but fewer than ten. V and J are TRBV27 and TRBJ2-1; the match to TRBD2 covers 10 bases. V lost 6 bases to trimming and J lost 2 bases; unmatched junction nucleotides: 1. CDR3 length equals 14 residues. Looked up from germline, CDR1 is MNHEY and CDR2 is SMNVEV (reference sequence). For the CDR3, the DNA is TGTGCCAGCAGAGCGGGGGGGACCTACAATGAGCAGTTCTTC. It encodes CASRAGGTYNEQFF.

This clonotype occurred a few times. The chain couples TRBV2 to TRBJ2-7; 15 bases are a match to TRBD2. V dropped 10 bases and J dropped 3; count of bases not matched to a gene: 16. Germline values: CDR1 SNHLY, CDR2 FYNNEI. The CDR3 has 18 residues. CDR3 protein: CAISGATGTSGGNYEQYF. The CDR3, as DNA: TGTGCCATCTCAGGGGCCACCGGGACTAGCGGGGGGAACTACGAGCAGTACTTC.

The V gene is TRBV7-9, the J gene TRBJ2-2; maybe TRBD1 (6 bases). CDR1 is SEHNR, CDR2 FQNEAQ, per germline (reference sequence). V lost 4 bases and J 7 bases, leaving 13 bases between the germline ends. This CDR3 has 14 amino acids. As DNA, the CDR3 is TGTGCCAGCAGCTACGGAGGACAGTACGGGGAGCTGTTTTTT. Protein sequence: CASSYGGQYGELFF.

This clonotype has ten or more counts. The chain has TRBV10-3 and TRBJ2-3; the match to TRBD2 covers 9 bases. Unmatched junction bases numbered 3, after V lost 0 bases and J lost 2 bases. The V gene's germline CDR1 is ENHRY and CDR2 SYGVKD. The CDR3 loop spans 16 amino acids. For the CDR3, the DNA is TGTGCCATCAGTGAGTCGACTAGCGGAGACACAGATACGCAGTATTTT. This translates into CAISESTSGDTDTQYF.

This chain links TRBV5-1 with TRBJ2-1; 7 bases map to TRBD2. The CDR3 covers 14 residues. Trimming cost V 0 bases and J 7 bases; bases outside gene matches: 4. Germline CDR1 is SGHRS and CDR2 is YFSETQ. CDR3 DNA sequence: TGCGCCAGCAGCTTGGGTAGCGGGTTTAATGAGCAGTTCTTC. It specifies CASSLGSGFNEQFF. Drawing the rest from reference TRBV5-1 and TRBJ2-1, the complete variable domain is KAGVTQTPRYLIKTRGQQVTLSCSPISGHRSVSWYQQTPGQGLQFLFEYFSETQRNKGNFPGRFSGRQFSNSRSEMNVSTLELGDSALYLCASSLGSGFNEQFFGPGTRLTVL.

This clonotype was observed a few times. The chain is built from TRBV4-2 and TRBJ2-1; 12 nucleotides line up with TRBD2. The CDR3 runs to 16 residues. CDR1 and CDR2 (germline): LGHNA, YNFKEQ. Losses at the gene ends were 0 bases for V and 9 bases for J; bases not matched to a gene: 6. CDR3 sequence (DNA): TGTGCCAGCAGCCAAGATCTGACTAGCGGGAGAGTTGAGCAGTTCTTC. This sequence encodes CASSQDLTSGRVEQFF.

In nucleotides, the CDR3 is TGTGCCAGTAGGTCTAGCGGGAGGAGGATCAATGAGCAGTTCTTC. Its translation: CASRSSGRRINEQFF. This sequence joins TRBV19 and TRBJ2-1, with 11 bases identical to TRBD2. This CDR3 comprises 15 residues. Trimming took 6 bases from V and 6 from J; bases not matched to a gene: 7. Germline loops: CDR1 LNHDA, CDR2 SQIVND (reference sequence). Complete variable domain (other parts from reference TRBV19 and TRBJ2-1): DGGITQSPKYLFRKEGQNVTLSCEQNLNHDAMYWYRQDPGQGLRLIYYSQIVNDFQKGDIAEGYSVSREKKESFPLTVTSAQKNPTAFYLCASRSSGRRINEQFFGPGTRLTVL.

This clonotype was seen a few times. V and J are TRBV7-9 and TRBJ1-4; possibly TRBD1 for D (5 bases). Germline CDR1 and CDR2: SEHNR and FQNEAQ (reference sequence). The CDR3 is 15 amino acids. The V end lost 9 bases, the J end lost 10 bases, and 24 bases lay between the germline ends. The CDR3 DNA reads as TGTGCCAGTTCCACGGCCTTAGGGGCGCGAGGAAAACTGTTTTTT. Translated, it gives CASSTALGARGKLFF.

The V and J genes are TRBV25-1 and TRBJ2-1; 10 nucleotides agree with TRBD2. CDR1 MGHDK and CDR2 SYGVNS come from the germline V gene. The CDR3 spans 18 residues. The ends lost 5 bases at V and 9 bases at J; junction bases unmatched: 19. The CDR3 nucleotides are TGTGCCAGCAGTCAGTTCGCTAGCGGGAGTCCCCAACTCGCTGAGCAGTTCTTC. Protein sequence: CASSQFASGSPQLAEQFF.

This clonotype has just a few counts. This rearrangement joins TRBV11-1 to TRBJ2-1, with no clear D. Between the trimmed V and J ends, which lost 5 bases and 0 bases, there was a span of 11 bases. The CDR3 loop spans 15 amino acids. The germline V gene encodes CDR1 SGHAT and CDR2 FQDESV (reference sequence). As DNA, the CDR3 is TGTGCCAGCAGCCAGACCACGAGCTCCTACAATGAGCAGTTCTTC. Protein: CASSQTTSSYNEQFF.

The chain is built from TRBV29-1 and TRBJ2-1, with 10 bases aligning to TRBD2. The V segment lost 7 bases and the J segment 8 bases; nucleotides outside the gene matches: 14. Per the germline V gene, CDR1 is SQVTM and CDR2 is ANQGSEA. The CDR3 covers 15 residues. The CDR3: CSANGELAGKDEQFF. DNA of the CDR3: TGCAGCGCGAACGGAGAACTAGCGGGAAAGGATGAGCAGTTCTTC.

The J gene is TRBJ1-4, the V gene TRBV5-6, with D perhaps matching TRBD1 (5 bases). Germline lookup yields CDR1 SGHDT and CDR2 YYEEEE. Trimming removed 0 bases at V and 13 bases at J, with 10 bases between. The CDR3 has 12 amino acids. The chain's CDR3 is CASSLGGRGLFF. CDR3 sequence (DNA): TGTGCCAGCAGCTTGGGGGGACGCGGACTGTTTTTT.

This clonotype occurred a few times. V gene TRBV7-6 combines with J gene TRBJ2-1; D not certain. Looked up from germline, CDR1 is SGHVS and CDR2 is FNYEAQ. The CDR3 sequence is 15 residues long. V shed 4 bases and J shed 4 bases, with 14 bases lying between them. Here the CDR3 reads CASSSDEQSYNEQFF. DNA of the CDR3: TGTGCCAGCAGCTCGGACGAACAATCGTACAATGAGCAGTTCTTC. Full variable domain (outside the CDR3, taken from reference TRBV7-6 and TRBJ2-1): GAGVSQSPRYKVTKRGQDVALRCDPISGHVSLYWYRQALGQGPEFLTYFNYEAQQDKSGLPNDRFSAERPEGSISTLTIQRTEQRDSAMYRCASSSDEQSYNEQFFGPGTRLTVL.

This clonotype showed up just a few times. The genes are TRBV9 and TRBJ2-3; 10 bases line up with TRBD2. CDR3 length: 19 amino acids. V lost 0 bases and J lost 1; bases outside the gene matches: 11. Per germline, CDR1 SGDLS and CDR2 YYNGEE. CDR3 nucleotide sequence: TGTGCCAGCAGCGTAGAGGGACTAGCGCCTGGAGACGGCACAGATACGCAGTATTTT. The encoded protein is CASSVEGLAPGDGTDTQYF.

The chain carries TRBV7-6 and TRBJ2-3, with a tentative D call TRBD2 (5 bases). The CDR3 runs to 17 residues. Germline assignment: CDR1 SGHVS and CDR2 FNYEAQ. Trimming took 5 bases from V and 5 from J, leaving 23 bases between them. DNA for the CDR3: TGTGCCAGCAGCGGCACTCTAGCAGAGTTCGCATTAGATACGCAGTATTTT. It translates to CASSGTLAEFALDTQYF.

The genes are TRBV11-2 and TRBJ2-4, with D unclear. This CDR3 has 16 residues. CDR1 is SGHAT, CDR2 FQNNGV, per germline. Trimming cost V 3 bases and J 2 bases, with 14 bases left between them. The CDR3 spells CASSFSFSVSKNIQYF. The CDR3 DNA reads as TGTGCCAGCAGCTTCTCATTCAGCGTTTCCAAAAACATTCAGTACTTC.

There are a few counts of this clonotype. The chain uses TRBV15 and TRBJ2-2; 10 bases fit TRBD2. The CDR3 spans 19 residues. V trimming: 5 bases; J trimming: 5 bases; junction bases outside the gene matches: 17. Germline-derived CDR1 and CDR2 are LNHNV and YYDKDF (reference sequence). CDR3 nucleotides: TGTGCCACCAGCGGGGGAGCTCTAGCGGGAGTAATGGGGACCGGGGAGCTGTTTTTT. It encodes CATSGGALAGVMGTGELFF.

The V and J genes are TRBV7-9 and TRBJ2-7; 10 nucleotides agree with TRBD2. V was clipped by 0 bases and J by 6 bases; unmatched bases: 8. The CDR3 is made up of 16 amino acids. From germline, CDR1 is SEHNR and CDR2 FQNEAQ (reference sequence). This CDR3 reads CASSLAPAGGPAEQYF. The DNA of the CDR3 is TGTGCCAGCAGCTTAGCCCCAGCGGGAGGGCCGGCCGAGCAGTACTTC.

This chain links TRBV6-1 with TRBJ1-5; maybe TRBD1 (6 bases). The CDR3 is 15 amino acids. Germline values: CDR1 MNHNS, CDR2 SASEGT. Trimming stripped 6 bases from V and 4 bases from J, with 16 bases between. CDR3 residues: CASSESGGANQPQHF. The CDR3 nucleotides read TGTGCCAGCAGCGAATCGGGGGGGGCGAATCAGCCCCAGCATTTT.

The chain uses TRBV4-3 and TRBJ2-7; 7 bases are shared with TRBD2. From germline, CDR1 is LGHNA and CDR2 YSLEER. This CDR3 is built from 16 residues. V was clipped by 3 bases and J by 0 bases; unmatched bases: 8. The CDR3 reads CASSQGSTSPSYEQYF. As DNA, the CDR3 is TGCGCCAGCAGCCAGGGATCGACTAGCCCCTCCTACGAGCAGTACTTC.

The V gene is TRBV28, the J gene TRBJ2-4; 8 bases align to TRBD1. Germline values: CDR1 MDHEN, CDR2 SYDVKM. CDR3 length: 19 amino acids. V lost 5 bases and J lost 0; bases outside the gene matches: 15. The CDR3 coding sequence is TGTGCCAGCAGTAAGGACAGGGCGAAAGAAGATTTAGCCAAAAACATTCAGTACTTC. Its translation: CASSKDRAKEDLAKNIQYF.

The chain employs TRBV3-1 and TRBJ2-3, with 7 bases lining up with TRBD2. V dropped 2 bases and J dropped 2; count of bases not matched to a gene: 7. The CDR3 has 16 residues. Germline lookup yields CDR1 LGHDT and CDR2 YNNKEL (reference sequence). In DNA, the CDR3 is TGTGCCAGCAGCCAAACGGGGGGTCATAACACAGATACGCAGTATTTT. Its translation: CASSQTGGHNTDTQYF.

The chain combines TRBV9 with TRBJ2-3; D is unclear. The V gene lost 0 bases and the J gene lost 0 bases, with 5 bases spanning the gap. The CDR3 spans 14 residues. Germline lookup yields CDR1 SGDLS and CDR2 YYNGEE. The CDR3: CASSVGDSTDTQYF. The DNA of the CDR3 is TGTGCCAGCAGCGTAGGTGATAGCACAGATACGCAGTATTTT.

The V gene is TRBV12-3 or TRBV12-4, the J gene TRBJ2-1; 10 nucleotides agree with TRBD1. CDR3 length: 14 residues. V lost 5 bases, J lost 7 bases, and 5 bases stayed unmatched. The CDR3 region is CASSEGQGLNEQFF. The CDR3 bases are TGTGCCAGCAGTGAGGGACAGGGGTTAAATGAGCAGTTCTTC.